One TCR beta chain is described in this entry. This sample was included in a study of blood T cell repertoires in COVID-19. Authors' methods: How many nucleated cells were present was estimated from reference gene primer amplification. This table comes from immunoSEQ multiplex PCR, and its TCRdb copy is limited to in-frame clones, with some not included. The DNA gave D and trimming, while V, J and clone size come from that table. Of roughly 290,000 clones in the sample, around 82% were seen once. Source material: peripheral blood. The TCR comes from a person between 65 and 79 years old with COVID-19, enrolled during active disease.

CDR3 loop: CASSTWSNRNQPQHF. The DNA for the CDR3 is TGTGCCAGCAGCACCTGGTCCAACAGGAATCAGCCCCAGCATTTT. The J gene is TRBJ1-5, the V gene TRBV5-4, with D tentatively TRBD1 (5 bases). This CDR3 has 15 residues. The V end was cut by 4 bases, the J end by 4 bases, with 15 bases between. From germline, CDR1 is SGHNT and CDR2 YYREEE (reference sequence).